This TCR beta chain was sequenced in a study of T cell repertoires in cytomegalovirus infection. Study-wide context: HLA-B-restricted CMV epitopes that are well studied, plus recently identified HLA-C-restricted ones, were used by the study. Public TCR beta signatures were indicative of both CMV infection and a matching HLA type.

Germline V lookup: CDR1 SGHVS, CDR2 FNYEAQ. The CDR3 is made up of 13 amino acids. The V gene lost 2 bases and the J gene lost 5 bases, with 10 bases spanning the gap. This clonotype was counted only a few times. The antigen is not known. TCRdb passed the reads through MiXCR, listing each CDR3 protein once. Of around 750,000 distinct CDR3 sequences in the sample, around a third are singletons; the top ten hold around 12%. The rearrangement links TRBV7-6 to TRBJ2-7, with no clear D. The sequencing used cultured CD8+ T cells from PBMCs, collected from culture after CMV antigen stimulation. The receptor was derived from a human donor in good health (CMV status not recorded). Some clones in this sample may be carry-over from other donors' samples. This CDR3 reads CASSLRIPNEQYF. CDR3 bases: TGTGCCAGCAGCTTAAGGATTCCGAACGAGCAGTACTTC.